This TCR beta chain was captured by sequencing in a study of OX40 agonist ivuxolimab in advanced cancers. The study in broad terms: The costimulatory receptor OX40 (CD134) was targeted by ivuxolimab, a fully human IgG2 agonistic monoclonal antibody. Patients were allowed to have had prior anti-PD-1, anti-PD-L1 or anti-CTLA-4 therapy, and around 40% of the dose-escalation patients had previously received checkpoint inhibitors. A male proportion of almost 85% and a mean age of approximately 61 years, ranging from 23 to 79, were recorded for the dose-escalation cohort. Among the 50 to 55 dose-escalation patients, about 20 had hepatocellular carcinoma, approximately 15 melanoma, 9 renal cell carcinoma and 9 head and neck cancer. The paper reports the monotherapy dose-escalation portion (N = 52 patients) of the phase I ivuxolimab trial. Intravenous ivuxolimab was administered to patients every 2 weeks at six dose levels: 0.01, 0.1, 0.3, 1.5, 3 and 10 mg/kg. Peripheral TCRbeta sequencing was intended to test whether TCR sequence diversity was altered and clonal T-cell expansion was caused by ivuxolimab. Partial responses were achieved by three dose-escalation patients, of whom one had hepatocellular carcinoma and two had cutaneous melanoma. The full study reports these points: Low levels of normalized T-cell clonal expansion were also seen in some patients who did not respond. Which antigens the clonally expanded peripheral T cells were specific for was not determined. On average, CD8+ T cells showed more expanded clones than CD4+ T cells after ivuxolimab. At doses from 0.1 to 3.0 mg/kg, clonal expansion was seen in both CD4+ and CD8+ blood T cells between baseline and week 6. In the 0.1-3.0 mg/kg groups, partial responders were among the patients with the lowest normalized peripheral clonal expansion, particularly in CD8+ T cells.

Ends trimmed: V by 8 bases, J by 1 base; bases unmatched to a gene: 6. For CDR1 and CDR2, the germline V gene (reference sequence) lists WNHNN and SYGVQD. From the cysteine up to the phenylalanine, the CDR3 has a length of 16 residues. Of the read, only the CDR3 DNA is kept; its 48 bases are in frame from base 1. Genomic DNA was isolated from the sorted cells so that the TCRbeta CDR3 region could be sequenced. The immunoSEQ Assay was used for sequencing of TCRbeta CDR3 regions. TCRdb mirrors the immuneACCESS table, restricted to in-frame sequences. Some clones are absent from its copies; in checked studies, under half trace to an unresolved V gene, and the reason for the others is unknown. The sample table lists tens of thousands of clones, approximately 86% of them with a count of one. Clones ranked in the top ten supply around 17% of the sample. Patients with autoimmune disease history or receiving systemic immunosuppression were excluded from the trial. Peripheral blood for TCR sequencing was drawn from every dose cohort at baseline, at cycle 4 day 1 and at cycle 7 day 1. The samples were taken from a phase I, first-in-human, multicenter, open-label dose-escalation trial of ivuxolimab. Adults with locally advanced or metastatic melanoma, renal cell, hepatocellular, or head and neck squamous cell carcinoma were enrolled in the trial. Before TCR sequencing, CD4+ T cells and CD8+ T cells from peripheral blood were sorted into separate populations.

About this clone: Its specific antigen is unknown. No clone much larger than this one lies a single base away; base qualities are absent.

This material consisted of CD4+ or CD8+ T cells sorted from blood, taken in a trial of the OX40 agonist ivuxolimab. The chain is assembled from TRBV10-1 and TRBJ2-6; the central 9 bases match TRBD1. The clonotype comes from an adult with an advanced solid tumor such as melanoma, head and neck, liver or kidney cancer. The nucleotide sequence is TGCGCCAGCCCCGGGACAGGGTATTCTGGGGCCAACGTCCTGACTTTC. It codes for CASPGTGYSGANVLTF.